The clone carrying this TCR beta chain was seen a few times. Antigen: not known. The CDR3 runs 12 residues. Trimming stripped 5 bases from V and 8 bases from J, with 11 bases between. From germline, CDR1 is MNHEY and CDR2 SVGEGT. This sample stems from a study of post-analysis software for immune sequencing data. Across the whole study: Disease trajectories encompassed relapsing-remitting, secondary progressive and progressive-relapsing multiple sclerosis.

Study observations and caveats: In patients, five or six TRBV segments were more frequent than in controls, with TRBV5-6, TRBV5-1 and TRBV20-1 among them. F-measure co-clustering was strong for batch-matched samples. Diversity measured as normalized Chao1 was significantly lower in multiple sclerosis patients than in controls.

Unique molecular identifiers tagged the TCR beta cDNA libraries. Some 450,000 cDNA molecules were recovered from an input of 1 to 10 million T cells. TCRdb redid the calling of the PCR reads with MiXCR, one entry per CDR3 protein. The sample carries about 770,000 distinct CDR3 sequences, just over 45% recorded once. The clonotype comes from a girl under 18 with multiple sclerosis. The sequenced material came from blood. The chain couples TRBV6-2 or TRBV6-3 to TRBJ2-3; no reliable D call. CDR3 loop: CASSASRGTQYF. In DNA, the CDR3 is TGTGCCAGCAGTGCCTCGCGTGGTACGCAGTATTTT.